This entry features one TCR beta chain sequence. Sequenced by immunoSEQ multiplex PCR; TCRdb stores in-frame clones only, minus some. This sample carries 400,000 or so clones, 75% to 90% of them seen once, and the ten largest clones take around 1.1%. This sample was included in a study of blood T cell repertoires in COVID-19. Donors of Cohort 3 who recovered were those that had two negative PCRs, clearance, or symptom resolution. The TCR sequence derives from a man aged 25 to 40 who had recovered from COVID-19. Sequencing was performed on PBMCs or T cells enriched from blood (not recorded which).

CDR3 region: CAISSDSFYGYTF. The DNA for the CDR3 is TGTGCCATCAGTTCGGACAGCTTCTATGGCTACACCTTC. The V gene is TRBV10-3, the J gene TRBJ1-2; tentative D call: TRBD1 (6 bases). V was cut by 5 bases and J by 4 bases, with 11 bases left in between. Germline loops: CDR1 ENHRY, CDR2 SYGVKD. The CDR3 loop spans 13 amino acids.